This TCR beta chain is from a study of T cells of healthy individuals. Trimming removed 1 base at V and 5 bases at J, with 13 bases between. Germline V lookup: CDR1 SQVTM, CDR2 ANQGSEA. There are 14 residues in the CDR3. This clonotype was seen more than once but under ten times. TCRdb fed the 5' RACE reads into MiXCR, producing one record per CDR3 protein. The sample consists of 65,000 to 90,000 distinct CDR3 sequences, 5% of them appearing once. The chain links TRBV29-1 to TRBJ2-3, with a weak D call TRBD2 (6 bases). The sequence was collected from a female donor in good health. Written as DNA, the CDR3 is TGCAGCGTTGAAGTCACGGGAGAAGTAGATACGCAGTATTTT. Translating gives CSVEVTGEVDTQYF.